This TCR beta chain comes out of a study of cytomegalovirus exposure and HLA in healthy donors. Findings and limits, study-wide: The study put 150 to 200 TCR beta chains on its list as cytomegalovirus-associated. V- and J-gene trimming in TCR beta was tied to a missense DCLRE1C variant by an analysis performed later.

The PCR ran on 60 Vbeta and 13 Jbeta primers. Authors' methods: Among the unique TCR beta chains that a later analysis counted, roughly 80 million in all, roughly 11 million were shared. Clones were read by immunoSEQ multiplex PCR, and TCRdb kept only the in-frame ones, dropping some. From that table come the V and J calls and clone size; the DNA was used to work out D and trimming. The data contain fewer than 200,000 clones, roughly 82% of them singletons. Points on this clone: Its antigen is not known.

The ends lost 2 bases at V and 5 bases at J; junction bases unmatched: 4. The CDR3 totals 15 residues. CDR1 is SNHLY and CDR2 is FYNNEI in the germline V gene. The donors gave bone marrow, and they were healthy. The receptor was isolated from a woman aged 45-65 years in good health and CMV-seropositive. Sequencing was done on a sample of PBMCs. The chain employs TRBV2 and TRBJ1-2; TRBD1 agrees at 11 bases. The CDR3 DNA reads as TGTGCCAGCAGTGAAACGGGACAGGGGGTTTATGGCTACACCTTC. Translating gives CASSETGQGVYGYTF.